This T cell receptor beta chain was profiled in a study of OX40 agonist ivuxolimab in advanced cancers. Study at large: Two cutaneous melanoma patients and one hepatocellular carcinoma patient, three in all, had partial responses. Study conclusions and caveats: The study found that CD8+ T cells averaged more expanded clones than CD4+.

Concerning this clone: The antigen remains undetermined.

The CDR3 runs 15 residues. Germline CDR1 SGDLS, CDR2 YYNGEE. V was cut by 4 bases and J by 1 base, with 14 bases left in between. The protocol was immunoSEQ multiplex PCR, while the TCRdb copy is restricted to in-frame clones and leaves out a portion. The data hold tens of thousands of clones, with around 78% observed a single time. This TCR was sampled from an adult with an advanced solid tumor such as melanoma, head and neck, liver or kidney cancer. The chain employs TRBV9 and TRBJ2-5; the D gene is possibly TRBD1 (6 bases). The material sequenced was CD4+ or CD8+ T cells sorted from blood, taken in a trial of the OX40 agonist ivuxolimab. CDR3 amino acids: CASSPWEGGQETQYF. The CDR3 DNA reads as TGTGCCAGCAGCCCTTGGGAAGGGGGCCAAGAGACCCAGTACTTC.